Each of the 2 T cell receptor beta chains below was sequenced from the same sample in a study of T-cell memory formation after mild COVID-19. TCRdb called the 5' RACE reads again in MiXCR, with one record for every CDR3 protein. The sample yields 150,000 to 200,000 distinct CDR3 sequences, under 14% seen once. Material: PBMCs or a T cell subset sorted from them (not recorded which). All receptors come from a man younger than 35 who had mild COVID-19 (a few samples of this study predate the infection). Cell type and time point are not known.

This clonotype has a count of ten or more. The chain uses TRBV12-3 or TRBV12-4 and TRBJ1-1; a weak D match, TRBD1 (5 bases). Deletions cut 3 bases from V and 10 bases from J, with 12 bases between. The CDR3 sequence is 12 residues long. Here the CDR3 reads CASSFLEGRAFF. In DNA form, the CDR3 reads TGTGCCAGCAGTTTTTTGGAGGGACGAGCTTTCTTT.

This clonotype was counted only a few times. The chain couples TRBV20-1 to TRBJ2-5; the D gene could be TRBD1 or TRBD2 (7 bases each). The CDR3 totals 13 residues. V was clipped by 5 bases and J by 7 bases, with 17 bases between them. The germline V gene has CDR1 DFQATT and CDR2 SNEGSKA (reference sequence). The CDR3, as DNA: TGCAGTGCTGGGGAAGACAGGGAGGGGACCCAGTACTTC. It codes for CSAGEDREGTQYF.